This TCR beta chain was recovered during a study of blood T cell repertoires in COVID-19. Generated by immunoSEQ multiplex PCR, the TCRdb table keeps only in-frame clones and is missing some. The repertoire holds some 130,000 clones, with 75% to 90% as singletons. The length of the CDR3 is 17 residues. The V gene's germline CDR1 is LGHNA and CDR2 YSLEER. Deletions cut 0 bases from V and 0 bases from J, with 14 bases between. Sample: peripheral blood. The receptor was isolated from a human donor in a cohort sampled during active COVID-19. V gene TRBV4-3 combines with J gene TRBJ1-1; D call uncertain. As DNA, the CDR3 is TGCGCCAGCAGCCAAGAAACAGAGCCAGACATGAACACTGAAGCTTTCTTT. As protein: CASSQETEPDMNTEAFF.